This is a list of T cell receptor beta chains from one sample in a study of cytomegalovirus exposure and HLA in healthy donors. Some clones are missing from TCRdb's copy, which holds only in-frame ones; the method was immunoSEQ multiplex PCR. The table lists about 160,000 clones, approximately 80% of them singletons, with around 9.8% in the top ten. The sample comprised PBMCs. These receptors all stem from a man aged 18 to 29 in good health and CMV-seropositive. The conserved cysteine and the conserved F or W are not part of the CDR3 here. Fields, in order: CDR3 protein, V gene, J gene, clone size, D gene. The D gene is left open where the match is weak. Clone size, where shown, is once, few, many, or a class for clones that have expanded.

cdr3_aa: ASSRGAPNYNEQF
v_call: TRBV5-1
j_call: TRBJ2-1
clone_size: once
d_call: -

cdr3_aa: ASSQDPNPGNQPQH
v_call: TRBV4-3
j_call: TRBJ1-5
clone_size: -
d_call: -

cdr3_aa: ASTKTVNTGELF
v_call: TRBV9
j_call: TRBJ2-2
clone_size: -
d_call: -

cdr3_aa: ASSLLDITGNTIY
v_call: TRBV7-9
j_call: TRBJ1-3
clone_size: -
d_call: -

cdr3_aa: ASTQQGYASGANVLT
v_call: TRBV2
j_call: TRBJ2-6
clone_size: once
d_call: -

cdr3_aa: ASSSSGTEAYGYT
v_call: TRBV13
j_call: TRBJ1-2
clone_size: -
d_call: TRBD1

cdr3_aa: ASSFLGLAEGGDTQY
v_call: TRBV5-6
j_call: TRBJ2-3
clone_size: -
d_call: TRBD2

cdr3_aa: ASSGSLSGNTIY
v_call: TRBV2
j_call: TRBJ1-3
clone_size: -
d_call: -

cdr3_aa: ASSQHTPGLGQF
v_call: TRBV4-2
j_call: TRBJ2-1
clone_size: -
d_call: TRBD2

cdr3_aa: ASSGDGGSNEKLF
v_call: TRBV19
j_call: TRBJ1-4
clone_size: -
d_call: -

cdr3_aa: AIKKGLAGTYEQY
v_call: TRBV7-8
j_call: TRBJ2-7
clone_size: -
d_call: TRBD2

cdr3_aa: ASSLLTSGTNEQY
v_call: TRBV4-1
j_call: TRBJ2-7
clone_size: -
d_call: TRBD2

cdr3_aa: ASSQGPPTENTEAF
v_call: TRBV4-1
j_call: TRBJ1-1
clone_size: -
d_call: -

cdr3_aa: ASSKFSGVGDTQY
v_call: TRBV2
j_call: TRBJ2-3
clone_size: -
d_call: TRBD2

cdr3_aa: ASSDGTRYSYEQY
v_call: TRBV9
j_call: TRBJ2-7
clone_size: once
d_call: -

cdr3_aa: ASIQDRVKDTQY
v_call: TRBV6-1
j_call: TRBJ2-3
clone_size: once
d_call: TRBD1

cdr3_aa: ASSSSPARASPLH
v_call: TRBV11-2
j_call: TRBJ1-6
clone_size: -
d_call: -

cdr3_aa: ASSMSGSSSYEQY
v_call: TRBV19
j_call: TRBJ2-7
clone_size: few
d_call: -

cdr3_aa: ASKGQVRGGGEKLF
v_call: TRBV2
j_call: TRBJ1-4
clone_size: -
d_call: -

cdr3_aa: ASSPTGRSYEQY
v_call: TRBV27
j_call: TRBJ2-7
clone_size: -
d_call: TRBD1

cdr3_aa: ASSEAKAGAYNEQF
v_call: TRBV10-1
j_call: TRBJ2-1
clone_size: -
d_call: TRBD2

cdr3_aa: ASSQTGGPYMNTEAF
v_call: TRBV25-1
j_call: TRBJ1-1
clone_size: few
d_call: TRBD1

cdr3_aa: ASSYGRDGRETQY
v_call: TRBV6-5
j_call: TRBJ2-5
clone_size: -
d_call: TRBD2

cdr3_aa: SVIPETSYEQY
v_call: TRBV29-1
j_call: TRBJ2-7
clone_size: -
d_call: -

cdr3_aa: ASSMDFGYNEQF
v_call: TRBV19
j_call: TRBJ2-1
clone_size: -
d_call: -

cdr3_aa: ASSERGTSHNEKLF
v_call: TRBV25-1
j_call: TRBJ1-4
clone_size: -
d_call: -

cdr3_aa: ASSESRTGSGNTIY
v_call: TRBV10-2
j_call: TRBJ1-3
clone_size: -
d_call: TRBD1

cdr3_aa: SVVGGSEAF
v_call: TRBV29-1
j_call: TRBJ1-1
clone_size: -
d_call: -

cdr3_aa: ASSSGTGTETNEKLF
v_call: TRBV19
j_call: TRBJ1-4
clone_size: -
d_call: TRBD1

cdr3_aa: ASSDPRGQPSSYEQY
v_call: TRBV10-2
j_call: TRBJ2-7
clone_size: -
d_call: -

cdr3_aa: ASSPSGETQY
v_call: TRBV11-1
j_call: TRBJ2-5
clone_size: -
d_call: -

cdr3_aa: ASSRGGGLVEKLF
v_call: TRBV2
j_call: TRBJ1-4
clone_size: few
d_call: -

cdr3_aa: ASSSHDRGPTDTQY
v_call: TRBV5-6
j_call: TRBJ2-3
clone_size: -
d_call: TRBD1

cdr3_aa: ASSDPGQVYGYT
v_call: TRBV6-1
j_call: TRBJ1-2
clone_size: -
d_call: -

cdr3_aa: ASSYIQGGTYNEQF
v_call: TRBV7-9
j_call: TRBJ2-1
clone_size: -
d_call: TRBD1

cdr3_aa: ASSWTEGGELF
v_call: TRBV7-7
j_call: TRBJ2-2
clone_size: -
d_call: -

cdr3_aa: ASSRGQGAADTQY
v_call: TRBV5-1
j_call: TRBJ2-3
clone_size: -
d_call: TRBD1

cdr3_aa: ASSPRETQY
v_call: TRBV7-9
j_call: TRBJ2-5
clone_size: -
d_call: -

cdr3_aa: ASSLDSGTGKNSQY
v_call: TRBV5-1
j_call: TRBJ2-4
clone_size: few
d_call: TRBD1

cdr3_aa: ASSNRGNEQF
v_call: TRBV10-2
j_call: TRBJ2-1
clone_size: -
d_call: -

cdr3_aa: ASSFRVGTEAF
v_call: TRBV27
j_call: TRBJ1-1
clone_size: -
d_call: -

cdr3_aa: ASSHSGSGGETQY
v_call: TRBV5-1
j_call: TRBJ2-5
clone_size: few
d_call: TRBD2